Sequencing of this T cell receptor beta chain was carried out in a study of STAT5B mutations in CD4+ large granular lymphocyte leukemia (dated by TCRdb to between 2021 and 2024). Some background on the complete study: Among healthy controls, the CDR3 'QG' motif was associated with a particular HLA allele. The TCRbeta repertoires of CD4+ T-cell large granular lymphocyte leukemia patients were compared with the TCRbeta repertoires of healthy blood donors. Flow cytometry performed on FACSCanto II or FACSVerse showed that the purified fractions had more than 95% purity among lymphocytes. What the study reported, not specific to this receptor: The main leukemic clonotypes were found to be private to each patient, although around 24% of the main leukemic clonotypes were detected at low frequency in the non-leukemic repertoires of other patients. Data were not HLA-matched; higher clonality in CD4+ versus CD8+ T-LGLL could reflect the relatively small sample size. Greater clonality appeared to be present in CD4-sorted patient repertoires than in healthy CD4+ repertoires, and the difference was retained after the putative leukemic clones were removed.

As concerns this clone: There is no known antigen for this receptor. It has no much larger one-base neighbor in the sample; base qualities were not kept.

The immunoSEQ assay at survey resolution was used to sequence TCRbeta rearrangements from genomic DNA. Processing in the source paper ran as follows. In the TCR sequencing data, the smallest productive clonotype frequency that could be detected was 2.59 x 10-5. Analyses included only productive TCRbeta rearrangements, meaning complete and in-frame sequences. Clonality for each sample was calculated as Simpson clonality in the immunoSEQ Analyzer version 3.0. Clones were categorized by frequency as very rare, small, medium, large (1-20%) or hyperexpanded (>20%). OLGA 1.2.3 estimated generation probabilities, VDJtools produced V-gene circos plots, VDJdb was queried for specificities, and GLIPH identified CDR3 motifs. TCRdb obtained this table from immuneACCESS and retained in-frame rearrangements with V and J assigned. These tables miss some clones; where compared with another copy, unresolved V genes account for less than half of the shortfall, and the remainder is unexplained. The DNA gave D and trimming, while V, J and clone size come from that table. A total of under 35,000 clones appear in this sample, approximately 74% of them only once. The leading ten clones occupy roughly 0.3% of the sample.

The healthy control group was made up of around 34 blood donors, and the Finnish Red Cross blood service supplied their buffy coats. All TCR-sequenced material derived from peripheral blood: patient blood samples and healthy donor buffy coats. Peripheral blood mononuclear cells were isolated by Ficoll-Hypaque gradient centrifugation. CD4+ cells were purified magnetically from the buffy coats of healthy controls. Genomic DNA was extracted with the Gentra Puregene Cell and Tissue kit and quantified on a Qubit 2.0 fluorometer. This TCR derives from a human donor in good health. The sequenced sample consisted of CD4+ T cells from blood buffy coats.

The sequenced DNA is TGTGCCAGTAGTATACTTAGCGGGAGCTACAATGAGCAGTTCTTC. The resulting protein is CASSILSGSYNEQFF. This sequence uses TRBV19 and TRBJ2-1; the junction holds 9 bases that match TRBD2. Per the germline V gene (reference sequence), LNHDA is the CDR1 and SQIVND is the CDR2. Spanning cysteine to phenylalanine, the CDR3 consists of 15 amino acids. The only DNA kept is the CDR3, 45 bases in frame from the first base. Germline trimming amounts to 2 bases on V and 3 bases on J, with 2 as the count of junction bases outside the gene matches.